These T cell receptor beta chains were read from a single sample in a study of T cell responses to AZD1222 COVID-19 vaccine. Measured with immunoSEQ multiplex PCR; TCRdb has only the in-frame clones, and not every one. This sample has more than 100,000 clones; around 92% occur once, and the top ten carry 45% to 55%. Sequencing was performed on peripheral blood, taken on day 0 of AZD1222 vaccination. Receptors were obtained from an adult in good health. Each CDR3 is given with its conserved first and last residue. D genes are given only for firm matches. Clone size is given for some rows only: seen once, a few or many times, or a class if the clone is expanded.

TGTGCCAGCAGTTTAGCAGCGGGAGTAGACGAGCAGTACTTC CASSLAAGVDEQYF TRBJ2-7 TRBD2 TRBV27 -
TGTGCCAGCAGCGAACCCGGACTAGTAGAGACCCAGTACTTC CASSEPGLVETQYF TRBJ2-5 TRBD2 TRBV9 -
TGTGCCAGCAGCCCCACTGATAGCAATCAGCCCCAGCATTTT CASSPTDSNQPQHF TRBJ1-5 - TRBV5-5 -
TGTGCCAGCAGTTCGGTAGCGGGGTGGAATGAGCAGTTCTTC CASSSVAGWNEQFF TRBJ2-1 TRBD2 TRBV6-5 -
TGTGCCAGCAGTTCGGGACTAGCGCAACACTACGAGCAGTACTTC CASSSGLAQHYEQYF TRBJ2-7 TRBD2 TRBV6-1 -
TGTGCCAGTAGTACCGCGGGACTGTACAATGAGCAGTTCTTC CASSTAGLYNEQFF TRBJ2-1 - TRBV19 few
TGTGCCAGCAGACAACTTACAGGCCCCTACGAGCAGTACTTC CASRQLTGPYEQYF TRBJ2-7 - TRBV28 -
TGTGCCAGCAGCTCCCAGACTTACAATGAGCAGTTCTTC CASSSQTYNEQFF TRBJ2-1 - TRBV7-2 -
TGTGCCAGCAGCCCCGGGACTGGCACAGGCAATCAGCCCCAGCATTTT CASSPGTGTGNQPQHF TRBJ1-5 - TRBV7-8 -
TGTGCCACCAGTGATTACACCGGGACAGGGGCCAATGAGCAGTTCTTC CATSDYTGTGANEQFF TRBJ2-1 TRBD1 TRBV24-1 -
TGTGCCTGGAGTGTAGGACTAGCGGGAGTAAGGCAGTTCTTC CAWSVGLAGVRQFF TRBJ2-1 TRBD2 TRBV30 few
TGTGCCATCAGTGGGACAGGGGGCGGAAAACTGTTTTTT CAISGTGGGKLFF TRBJ1-4 TRBD1 TRBV10-3 few
TGTGCCAGCGGCATATCAGCGGGAGGACCCTACAATGAGCAGTTCTTC CASGISAGGPYNEQFF TRBJ2-1 TRBD2 TRBV6-4 -
TGCAGCGCCCGACTAGCGGCGACCTACGAGCAGTACTTC CSARLAATYEQYF TRBJ2-7 TRBD2 TRBV29-1 -
TGTGCCAGCAGCTTGAAAGCGGGAGGGCGAACAGATACGCAGTATTTT CASSLKAGGRTDTQYF TRBJ2-3 TRBD2 TRBV5-4 -
TGCGCCAGCAGCTTTAGTGAGGCTGGAAACACCATATATTTT CASSFSEAGNTIYF TRBJ1-3 - TRBV5-1 -
TGTGCCAGCAGCCAAGGTGTGGATTACGAGCAGTACTTC CASSQGVDYEQYF TRBJ2-7 - TRBV4-2 once
TGCAGCGTTGGGACCCCCTACGAGCAGTACTTC CSVGTPYEQYF TRBJ2-7 - TRBV29-1 -
TGTGCCAGCAGCCAACACTCTGGAAACACCATATATTTT CASSQHSGNTIYF TRBJ1-3 - TRBV28 -
TGTGCCTGGAACCCCTTAAGGTACAGGGGAGAGGGCTACACCTTC CAWNPLRYRGEGYTF TRBJ1-2 TRBD1 TRBV30 -
TGTGCCACCAGTGACCCCTCTAGCGGGAGTTGGGACAATGAGCAGTTCTTC CATSDPSSGSWDNEQFF TRBJ2-1 TRBD2 TRBV24-1 -
TGTGCCAGCAGCTTAGTTGGCTTCCAAGAGACCCAGTACTTC CASSLVGFQETQYF TRBJ2-5 - TRBV11-2 -
TGTGCCAGCAAACTCGGGGCCCACACGGTTTACGAGCAGTACTTC CASKLGAHTVYEQYF TRBJ2-7 - TRBV2 -
TGTGCCAGTAGTGGCGGGAGGTCCCTTAGCACAGATACGCAGTATTTT CASSGGRSLSTDTQYF TRBJ2-3 TRBD2 TRBV19 -
TGTGCCAGCAGCTCGGGACTAGCGGACGGTACGCAGTATTTT CASSSGLADGTQYF TRBJ2-3 TRBD2 TRBV7-2 once
TGTGCCAGCAGGCTGGGACAGGGCTATGGCTACACCTTC CASRLGQGYGYTF TRBJ1-2 TRBD1 TRBV3-1/TRBV3-2 -
TGCGCCAGCAGTGAGCACAGGGAAGGGGACAATCAGCCCCAGCATTTT CASSEHREGDNQPQHF TRBJ1-5 - TRBV10-1 -
TGCGCCAGCAGCTTGGCCCTACGTTGGGGGGAGAGCCACGAGCAGTACTTC CASSLALRWGESHEQYF TRBJ2-7 - TRBV5-1 -
TGTGCCAGCTCACCGCCACCAGGGGGCGAGACCCAGTACTTC CASSPPPGGETQYF TRBJ2-5 TRBD1 TRBV18 -
TGTGCCAGCAGCCGGGATCCCCCCTACAATGAGCAGTTCTTC CASSRDPPYNEQFF TRBJ2-1 - TRBV7-9 -
TGTGCCACCAGCTCAGACTATTCCCTAGCGGGAGTCAATGAGCAGTTCTTC CATSSDYSLAGVNEQFF TRBJ2-1 TRBD2 TRBV24-1 -
TGTGCTAGTGGTTTGGGGGTAGGGACAGCGAACTATGGCTACACCTTC CASGLGVGTANYGYTF TRBJ1-2 TRBD1 TRBV12-5 -
TGTGCCAGCAGCTTACGGGCTAGCTCCTATAATTCACCCCTCCACTTT CASSLRASSYNSPLHF TRBJ1-6 - TRBV7-2 -
TGTGCCAGCAGCGCGACTAGCGGGACCTACAATGAGCAGTTCTTC CASSATSGTYNEQFF TRBJ2-1 TRBD2 TRBV9 -
TGTGCCAGCAGTTACGAACCAGGAAACACCATATATTTT CASSYEPGNTIYF TRBJ1-3 - TRBV28 -
TGTGCCAGCAGTCCCCGCCTCCGAGGGGAGCAGTACTTC CASSPRLRGEQYF TRBJ2-7 - TRBV27 -
TGTGCCAGCAGTTTAGGTGGTGTAGGGGGAAGGGACACTGAAGCTTTCTTT CASSLGGVGGRDTEAFF TRBJ1-1 - TRBV28 -
TGTGCCAGCAGTTCGACTTTGGACAGGTTGGAGCGCAATGAGCAGTTCTTC CASSSTLDRLERNEQFF TRBJ2-1 TRBD1 TRBV28 -
TGTGCCAGCAGTTTATGGGCGGGATTTTACGAGCAGTACTTC CASSLWAGFYEQYF TRBJ2-7 - TRBV28 once
TGTGCCAGCAGTTATAGAGCGGGAGTAAGAGGCGAGACCCAGTACTTC CASSYRAGVRGETQYF TRBJ2-5 TRBD2 TRBV6-5 -